The T cell receptor beta chain under discussion was sequenced for a study of T cells in narcolepsy. Study-wide findings and caveats: Autoreactive clone sequences were missing from some blood memory CD4+ repertoires.

Germline values: CDR1 SGHTA, CDR2 FQGNSA. This CDR3 contains 18 residues. The ends lost 2 bases at V and 2 bases at J; junction bases unmatched: 11. Profiling relied on immunoSEQ multiplex PCR, and the TCRdb table lists in-frame clones only, not all of them. The sample lists 30,000 to 35,000 clones; about 85% were seen once. Comment on this clone: Its antigen is currently unknown.

The sequenced sample consisted of CD45RA- memory CD4+ T cells from PBMCs. This clonotype was sampled from a human donor with narcolepsy. The rearrangement joins TRBV7-2 to TRBJ2-3, with 9 bases fitting TRBD2. The CDR3 region is CASSLRAGGGRNTDTQYF. The CDR3 region has the DNA TGTGCCAGCAGCTTAAGAGCGGGAGGTGGGAGGAACACAGATACGCAGTATTTT.